This T cell receptor beta chain was sequenced for a study of shared clonotypes between healthy human individuals. Whole-study findings and limits: Generation probability values for non-shared clonotypes were lower than those for clonotypes shared by all four donors.

Data came from immunoSEQ multiplex PCR; TCRdb stores just in-frame clones and leaves some out. The table records over 2,000,000 clones, around 93% of them present only once. V shed 6 bases, J shed 6 bases, and the junction held 4 bases outside the gene matches. This CDR3 is 12 amino acids long. CDR1 and CDR2 (germline): MNHEY, SMNVEV (reference sequence). CD45RO negativity and positive selection for CCR7 defined naive CD8 cells, a population that excluded terminally differentiated effector memory CD45RA+ cells. Adult Caucasians living in Nashville, Tennessee made up all of the donors. On this clone itself: Its specificity is unknown. Distinct nucleotide sequences in the sample also encode this CDR3.

The V and J genes are TRBV27 and TRBJ2-7, with 8 bases matching TRBD1. Sequencing used naive CD8+ T cells from PBMCs. The TCR comes from a young man in good health. Some clones in this sample may be carry-over from other donors' samples. The CDR3 sequence: CASRQGVGEQYF. The CDR3, as DNA: TGTGCCAGCAGACAGGGGGTTGGCGAGCAGTACTTC.